The rows below give T cell receptor beta chains drawn from one sample of a study of beta chain features in type 1 diabetes. Clones were read by immunoSEQ multiplex PCR, and TCRdb kept only the in-frame ones, dropping some. The table includes some 150,000 clones, 9% to 10% detected once. Sequencing was carried out using central memory CD4+ T cells from blood. These receptor sequences come from a woman in her 40s in good health. Both conserved end residues are part of each CDR3. A D gene is named only where the DNA matches it firmly.

J gene: TRBJ2-5
V gene: TRBV6-5
D gene: TRBD2
CDR3 protein: CASSSGLAGQETQYF

J gene: TRBJ1-1
V gene: TRBV5-6
D gene: NA
CDR3 protein: CASSLVGQRDTEAFF

J gene: TRBJ1-4
V gene: TRBV11-2
D gene: NA
CDR3 protein: CASSPIRRTNEKLFF

J gene: TRBJ1-1
V gene: TRBV10-3
D gene: TRBD1
CDR3 protein: CATNVGTDNTEAFF

J gene: TRBJ1-2
V gene: TRBV7-9
D gene: TRBD1
CDR3 protein: CASNRGGTYGYTF

J gene: TRBJ1-2
V gene: TRBV2
D gene: NA
CDR3 protein: CASSEYIMGAYGYTF

J gene: TRBJ2-5
V gene: TRBV11-2
D gene: NA
CDR3 protein: CASSLSVTPLETQYF

J gene: TRBJ2-1
V gene: TRBV15
D gene: TRBD1
CDR3 protein: CATSSPEDRTYNEQFF

J gene: TRBJ1-5
V gene: TRBV19
D gene: NA
CDR3 protein: CASSARTGPQHF

J gene: TRBJ2-2
V gene: TRBV7-8
D gene: NA
CDR3 protein: CASSPLSGELFF

J gene: TRBJ1-2
V gene: TRBV5-1
D gene: NA
CDR3 protein: CASRSTTDNCGYTF

J gene: TRBJ2-7
V gene: TRBV2
D gene: NA
CDR3 protein: CASSYRDEQYF

J gene: TRBJ2-5
V gene: TRBV4-2
D gene: TRBD2
CDR3 protein: CASSSGGTWVETQYF

J gene: TRBJ2-2
V gene: TRBV4-3
D gene: NA
CDR3 protein: CASSQVWGRGELFF

J gene: TRBJ1-2
V gene: TRBV7-2
D gene: NA
CDR3 protein: CASSGRRTGGGYTF

J gene: TRBJ2-5
V gene: TRBV7-2
D gene: NA
CDR3 protein: CASSLDRGGFGETQYF

J gene: TRBJ2-5
V gene: TRBV7-6
D gene: TRBD2
CDR3 protein: CASSLASGGQGETQYF

J gene: TRBJ1-2
V gene: TRBV4-1
D gene: NA
CDR3 protein: CASSQDRSRSYTF

J gene: TRBJ1-4
V gene: TRBV5-1
D gene: TRBD1
CDR3 protein: CASSITGAEKLFF

J gene: TRBJ2-3
V gene: TRBV5-4
D gene: TRBD2
CDR3 protein: CASSRTAGVSTDTQYF

J gene: TRBJ1-1
V gene: TRBV19
D gene: TRBD1
CDR3 protein: CASSPDRGRTEAFF

J gene: TRBJ1-2
V gene: TRBV12-5
D gene: NA
CDR3 protein: CASGLGRQAYGYTF

J gene: TRBJ1-1
V gene: TRBV13
D gene: NA
CDR3 protein: CASSGRRSPPEAFF

J gene: TRBJ1-1
V gene: TRBV18
D gene: NA
CDR3 protein: CASRGGLGINTEAFF

J gene: TRBJ2-5
V gene: TRBV4-3
D gene: TRBD1
CDR3 protein: CASSQAKQGKETQYF